A single sample is the source of the 11 T cell receptor beta chains below, sequenced in a study of blood T cell repertoires in COVID-19. Profiling relied on immunoSEQ multiplex PCR, and the TCRdb table lists in-frame clones only, not all of them. This table has around 300,000 clones, around 86% appearing once. The sequencing input was peripheral blood. These receptors originate from a woman aged 30 to 39 with active or convalescent COVID-19.

The J gene is TRBJ2-3, the V gene TRBV5-1; 9 nucleotides match TRBD1. CDR1 is SGHRS and CDR2 is YFSETQ in the germline V gene. Unmatched junction bases numbered 10, after V lost 5 bases and J lost 6 bases. CDR3 length: 15 residues. CDR3 in amino acids: CASRTAGTGTDTQYF. The CDR3 coding sequence is TGCGCCAGCAGAACCGCCGGGACAGGGACCGATACGCAGTATTTT.

In this sample, this clone turned up once. The V call is TRBV10-2, the J call TRBJ2-7; a weak D match, TRBD2 (6 bases). This CDR3 region has 14 residues. Trimming stripped 6 bases from V and 2 bases from J, with 14 bases between. The V gene's germline CDR1 is WSHSY and CDR2 SAAADI. The CDR3 DNA is TGCGCCAGCAGGGATGGCGGGAACCCCTACGAGCAGTACTTC. Translated, it gives CASRDGGNPYEQYF.

V and J are TRBV7-9 and TRBJ1-2; 10 nucleotides align to TRBD1. This CDR3 is 16 amino acids long. Germline V gives CDR1 SEHNR, CDR2 FQNEAQ (reference sequence). The junction had 11 bases not matched to a gene; V was cut back by 5 bases and J by 5 bases. This CDR3 is CASSPPGQGSSYGYTF. CDR3 sequence (DNA): TGTGCCAGCAGCCCGCCGGGACAGGGGTCCTCGTATGGCTACACCTTC.

The chain has TRBV27 and TRBJ1-2; 7 bases map to TRBD1. This CDR3 is built from 14 residues. Trimming took 9 bases from V and 3 from J; bases not matched to a gene: 10. Germline V lookup: CDR1 MNHEY, CDR2 SMNVEV (reference sequence). The CDR3 is CASRKGDSHYGYTF. Here the CDR3 DNA reads TGTGCCAGTCGAAAAGGGGACAGCCACTATGGCTACACCTTC.

The gene calls are TRBV9 and TRBJ1-4, with TRBD1 matching 9 bases. The CDR3 spans 14 residues. Germline CDR1 SGDLS, CDR2 YYNGEE. V shed 4 bases, J shed 8 bases, and the junction held 6 bases outside the gene matches. The CDR3 DNA follows: TGTGCCAGCAGCCCGGACAGGGGAGGGGAAAAACTGTTTTTT. This translates into CASSPDRGGEKLFF.

This chain joins TRBV24-1 and TRBJ2-3, with TRBD1 matching over 8 bases. This CDR3 has 16 residues. Germline V gives CDR1 KGHDR, CDR2 SFDVKD. V was clipped by 7 bases and J by 5 bases; unmatched bases: 13. The DNA of the CDR3 is TGTGCCACCAGCGCCGGGACAGGAGGGGTGTTAGATACGCAGTATTTT. It specifies CATSAGTGGVLDTQYF.

This rearrangement joins TRBV3-1 (or the pseudogene TRBV3-2) to TRBJ1-1, with TRBD1 as a possible D gene (6 bases). This CDR3 comprises 16 residues. Germline lookup yields CDR1 LGHDT and CDR2 YNNKEL (reference sequence). Trimming took off 3 bases at V and 4 bases at J, with 18 bases between the two ends. The CDR3 nucleotides read TGTGCCAGCAGCCAGCCAGGGACACGACTGGGCACTGAAGCTTTCTTT. Its protein product is CASSQPGTRLGTEAFF.

V is TRBV6-5 and J is TRBJ2-3; TRBD1 might be the D (6 bases). V was pared by 0 bases and J by 12 bases, with 10 bases between. Germline loops: CDR1 MNHEY, CDR2 SVGAGI. This CDR3 is built from 12 residues. The DNA of the CDR3 is TGTGCCAGCAGTTACTCGTGGGACATTCAGTATTTT. The encoded protein is CASSYSWDIQYF.

The rearrangement joins TRBV7-9 to TRBJ2-1; D uncertain. Germline CDR1 SEHNR, CDR2 FQNEAQ (reference sequence). Between the trimmed V and J ends, which lost 5 bases and 2 bases, there was a span of 7 bases. The CDR3 spans 13 residues. The CDR3 here is CASSPPAYNEQFF. The CDR3 DNA is TGTGCCAGCAGCCCCCCAGCCTACAATGAGCAGTTCTTC.

V usage is TRBV7-9 and J usage is TRBJ1-1, with a tentative D call TRBD1 (6 bases). Germline V gene data show CDR1 as SEHNR and CDR2 as FQNEAQ (reference sequence). V lost 1 base and J lost 1, with 7 bases in between. The CDR3 spans 14 residues. For the CDR3, the DNA is TGTGCCAGCAGCTTAGAAGGGGGGAACACTGAAGCTTTCTTT. Translated, it gives CASSLEGGNTEAFF.

The chain recombines TRBV7-2 with TRBJ1-1, with D tentatively TRBD1 (6 bases). The length of the CDR3 is 14 residues. The germline CDR1 and CDR2 sequences are SGHTA and FQGNSA. Trimming cost V 5 bases and J 10 bases, with 20 bases left between them. This chain's CDR3 is CASSPETGYLGAFF. DNA of the CDR3: TGTGCCAGCAGCCCGGAGACAGGATATTTAGGAGCTTTCTTT. Complete variable domain (other parts from reference TRBV7-2 and TRBJ1-1): GAGVSQSPSNKVTEKGKDVELRCDPISGHTALYWYRQSLGQGLEFLIYFQGNSAPDKSGLPSDRFSAERTGGSVSTLTIQRTQQEDSAVYLCASSPETGYLGAFFGQGTRLTVV.